The 2 T cell receptor beta chains given below trace back to one sample, sequenced in a study of blood T cell repertoires in COVID-19. Measured with immunoSEQ multiplex PCR; TCRdb has only the in-frame clones, and not every one. The table lists fewer than 50,000 clones, around 89% of them singletons. The source material was peripheral blood. The receptors shown here come from a man in his 60s with active or convalescent COVID-19.

This clone has only one observation. The V call is TRBV11-2, the J call TRBJ2-7; D is perhaps TRBD2 (6 bases). The CDR3 is made up of 16 amino acids. Trimming stripped 10 bases from V and 1 base from J, with 23 bases between. Germline V CDR1 and CDR2: SGHAT, FQNNGV. CDR3 in DNA: TGTGCCACCGATAATCAGGCTTCCGGGAGATCCTACGAGCAGTACTTC. Amino acid sequence: CATDNQASGRSYEQYF.

This chain joins TRBV18 and TRBJ1-3, with TRBD1 as a possible D gene (5 bases). The CDR3 sequence is 15 residues long. V was clipped by 6 bases and J by 2 bases, with 14 bases between them. Germline loops: CDR1 KGHSH, CDR2 LQKENI. CDR3 nucleotide sequence: TGTGCCAGCTCTCAATTCGGGGGTGCTGGAAACACCATATATTTT. Protein: CASSQFGGAGNTIYF.